The source of this TCR beta chain is a study of early T cells in non-severe SARS-CoV-2 infection. Unique molecular identifier tags were affixed to discrete cDNA molecules. Each CDR3 protein gets one entry after TCRdb re-called the 5' RACE reads with MiXCR. In the table there are under 40,000 distinct CDR3 sequences, about 6% of which are singletons. With V trimmed by 6 bases and J by 7 bases, 3 bases remained unmatched. The CDR3 loop spans 15 amino acids. CDR1 and CDR2 (germline): MNHEY, SMNVEV (reference sequence). This clonotype has a count of ten or more. This sequence originates from an adult who was a healthcare worker with PCR-confirmed SARS-CoV-2 infection or an uninfected control (not recorded which). The chain joins TRBV27 to TRBJ2-2, with 15 bases aligning to TRBD2. The specimen sequenced was whole blood. The CDR3 nucleotides read TGTGCCAGCAGAGGACTAGCGGGAGGGGTCGGGGAGCTGTTTTTT. This translates into CASRGLAGGVGELFF.